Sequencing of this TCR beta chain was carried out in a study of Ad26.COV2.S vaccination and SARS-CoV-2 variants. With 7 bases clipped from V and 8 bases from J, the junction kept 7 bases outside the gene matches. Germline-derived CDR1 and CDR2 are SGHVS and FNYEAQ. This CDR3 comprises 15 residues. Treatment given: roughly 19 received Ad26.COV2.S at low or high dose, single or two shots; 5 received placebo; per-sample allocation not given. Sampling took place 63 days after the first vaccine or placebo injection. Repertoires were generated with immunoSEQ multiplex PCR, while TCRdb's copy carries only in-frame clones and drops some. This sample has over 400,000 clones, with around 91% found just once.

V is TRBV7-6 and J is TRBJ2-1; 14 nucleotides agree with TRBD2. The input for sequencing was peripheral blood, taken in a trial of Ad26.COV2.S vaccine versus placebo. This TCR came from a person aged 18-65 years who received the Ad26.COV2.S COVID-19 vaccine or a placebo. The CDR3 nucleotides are TGTGCCAGCAATCAACCGGGACTAGCGGGAGATGAGCAGTTCTTC. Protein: CASNQPGLAGDEQFF.